Shown below are 15 T cell receptor beta chains from a single sample sequenced in a study of patients and donors after allogeneic stem cell transplantation. TCRdb re-called the RT-PCR reads with MiXCR, one entry per CDR3 protein. The sample includes roughly 180,000 distinct CDR3 sequences, around 41% seen only once; the top ten take 33%. The sample comprised blood, either unsorted or a sorted T cell fraction (not recorded which). The source is a human donor who was either an allogeneic HSCT recipient or a stem cell or donor lymphocyte infusion donor (not recorded which). It is not recorded whose cells these are; they may come from a transplant donor.

CDR3 residues: CASSLEVGGTGDTQYF. The CDR3 nucleotides read TGTGCCAGCAGTTTAGAAGTAGGGGGGACGGGAGATACGCAGTATTTT. The chain recombines TRBV12-3 or TRBV12-4 with TRBJ2-3; D is perhaps TRBD1 or TRBD2 (6 bases each). The CDR3 has 16 residues. The V end was cut by 1 base, the J end by 5 bases, with 16 bases between.

The chain couples TRBV7-9 to TRBJ1-4, with D possibly matching TRBD1 (5 bases). Trimming stripped 5 bases from V and 0 bases from J, with 13 bases between. Looked up from germline, CDR1 is SEHNR and CDR2 is FQNEAQ (reference sequence). CDR3 length equals 16 residues. The CDR3 reads CASSLGPAATNEKLFF. CDR3 nucleotides: TGTGCCAGCAGCCTGGGACCCGCGGCAACTAATGAAAAACTGTTTTTT.

This clonotype was seen more than once but under ten times. The rearrangement links TRBV12-3 or TRBV12-4 to TRBJ2-1; 7 bases match TRBD2. J was trimmed by 7 bases and V by 6 bases; bases with no gene match: 12. This CDR3 has 15 residues. CDR3 sequence: CASSLGWRESNEQFF. The CDR3 coding sequence is TGTGCCAGCAGCCTTGGGTGGCGGGAGTCGAATGAGCAGTTCTTC.

This clonotype turned up a few times. The rearrangement uses TRBV12-3 or TRBV12-4 and TRBJ2-7; D ambiguous. The CDR3 length is 11 residues. V was clipped by 3 bases and J by 6 bases, with 6 bases between them. In nucleotides, the CDR3 is TGTGCCAGCAGTTTGGGCCCCGAGCAGTACTTC. Translating it yields CASSLGPEQYF.

This clonotype was detected only a few times. The V gene is TRBV12-3 or TRBV12-4, the J gene TRBJ1-5, with 8 bases matching TRBD1. J lost 3 bases, V lost 4 bases, and 11 bases had no gene match. The CDR3 has 17 amino acids. In nucleotides, the CDR3 is TGTGCCAGCAGTTACGCAGGGACAGGCAATTTCAATCAGCCCCAGCATTTT. It codes for CASSYAGTGNFNQPQHF.

This clonotype has more than one count but fewer than ten. The rearrangement links TRBV7-9 to TRBJ1-1, with 12 bases that match TRBD1. The CDR3 has 16 amino acids. V lost 3 bases and J lost 0; bases outside the gene matches: 2. The germline gives CDR1 SEHNR, CDR2 FQNEAQ (reference sequence). The CDR3 DNA is TGTGCCAGCAGCTTCGGGACAGGGGGCATGAACACTGAAGCTTTCTTT. The encoded protein is CASSFGTGGMNTEAFF.

This chain uses TRBV4-3 with TRBJ2-1; D might be TRBD2 (6 bases). The V end lost 0 bases, the J end lost 5 bases, and 11 bases lay between the germline ends. Germline-derived CDR1 and CDR2 are LGHNA and YSLEER. CDR3 size: 15 residues. The CDR3 is CASSQDAGLDNEQFF. CDR3 in DNA: TGCGCCAGCAGCCAAGATGCGGGACTTGACAATGAGCAGTTCTTC.

V usage is TRBV20-1 and J usage is TRBJ2-1; 7 nucleotides line up with TRBD2. The CDR3 is made up of 17 amino acids. Germline CDR1 and CDR2: DFQATT and SNEGSKA (reference sequence). V lost 1 base and J lost 0; bases outside the gene matches: 9. The CDR3 loop is CSARGHERTSSYNEQFF. The CDR3 nucleotides read TGCAGTGCTAGAGGGCACGAGCGGACTAGCTCCTACAATGAGCAGTTCTTC.

This clonotype was found a few times. The V and J genes are TRBV28 and TRBJ1-1; 7 bases agree with TRBD1. V was pared by 11 bases and J by 2 bases, with 5 bases of the junction left unmatched. This CDR3 contains 12 residues. CDR1 MDHEN and CDR2 SYDVKM come from the germline V gene. CDR3 protein: CALGQPNTEAFF. CDR3 in DNA: TGTGCCCTGGGACAGCCAAACACTGAAGCTTTCTTT.

The DNA of the CDR3 is TGTGCCAGCAGTTACTCGCGGTTGGTCGTGGACTATGGCTACACCTTC. This gives the protein CASSYSRLVVDYGYTF. This chain uses TRBV6-5 with TRBJ1-2; D not resolved. This CDR3 is 16 amino acids long. The germline CDR1 and CDR2 sequences are MNHEY and SVGAGI. The V end was cut by 0 bases, the J end by 3 bases, with 14 bases between.

The chain recombines TRBV5-6 with TRBJ2-7; D gene unclear. Per germline, CDR1 SGHDT and CDR2 YYEEEE. V was cut by 0 bases and J by 2 bases, with 12 bases left in between. The CDR3 loop spans 15 amino acids. The chain's CDR3 is CASSLVGTSPYEQYF. The CDR3 bases are TGTGCCAGCAGCTTGGTCGGAACATCCCCCTACGAGCAGTACTTC.

The V call is TRBV29-1, the J call TRBJ2-2; TRBD2 aligns across 11 bases. Germline CDR1 and CDR2: SQVTM and ANQGSEA. Trimming took 8 bases from V and 3 from J; bases not matched to a gene: 2. The CDR3 totals 13 residues. DNA of the CDR3: TGCAGCTCACTAGCGGGGGACACCGGGGAGCTGTTTTTT. This sequence encodes CSSLAGDTGELFF.

This clonotype was found a few times. The DNA of the CDR3 is TGTGCCAGCAGGGAGGCGGACAGGGGGGAAGTTGGCTACACCTTC. Translating gives CASREADRGEVGYTF. The chain joins TRBV2 to TRBJ1-2, with 10 nucleotides matching TRBD1. The CDR3 length is 15 residues. Germline V gives CDR1 SNHLY, CDR2 FYNNEI. V lost 6 bases, J lost 7 bases, and 11 bases stayed unmatched. The variable domain in full, completed from reference TRBV2 and TRBJ1-2, reads EPEVTQTPSHQVTQMGQEVILRCVPISNHLYFYWYRQILGQKVEFLVSFYNNEISEKSEIFDDQFSVERPDGSNFTLKIRSTKLEDSAMYFCASREADRGEVGYTFGSGTRLTVV.

This clonotype was picked up a small number of times. This rearrangement joins TRBV5-1 to TRBJ1-1; possibly TRBD1 for D (6 bases). Germline V gene data show CDR1 as SGHRS and CDR2 as YFSETQ. V gave up 0 bases and J gave up 2 bases, with 11 bases separating them. This CDR3 contains 15 residues. The CDR3 reads CASSLVGGRNTEAFF. CDR3 DNA: TGCGCCAGCAGCTTGGTTGGGGGGCGCAACACTGAAGCTTTCTTT.

The sample holds a few counts of this clonotype. The chain combines TRBV5-1 with TRBJ2-1; 7 bases line up with TRBD2. Unmatched junction bases numbered 8, after V lost 2 bases and J lost 0 bases. The CDR3 length is 17 residues. The germline V gene has CDR1 SGHRS and CDR2 YFSETQ. CDR3 bases: TGCGCCAGCAGCTTCACTACTAGCGCAAGCTCCTACAATGAGCAGTTCTTC. Its translation: CASSFTTSASSYNEQFF.